The next 18 T cell receptor beta chains were all read from a single sample in a study of identical twins (TCRdb year 2016). Preparation of the library involved 5' RACE. For sequencing, an Illumina HiSeq 2000 was employed. The raw public data were reprocessed by TCRdb itself: fastp quality trimming at Q25, MiXCR clonotype calling, in-frame beta chains only. Each record represents a unique CDR3 protein, reported with the most common genes and DNA among its rows. The sample yields 230,000 or so distinct CDR3 sequences; about 9% were counted once. Jointly, the top ten make up approximately 3% of the sample. These data are also associated with another study on yellow fever vaccine responses in identical twins.

The material sequenced was CD8+ T cells sorted from blood. The receptors shown here come from a woman between 18 and 29 years old in good health.

V is TRBV19 and J is TRBJ2-7, with unresolved D. V lost 0 bases and J 2 bases, leaving 11 bases between the germline ends. CDR3 length: 15 amino acids. The V gene's germline CDR1 is LNHDA and CDR2 SQIVND (reference sequence). CDR3 nucleotides: TGTGCCAGTAGTATAGAGAGGAACCAACCCTACGAGCAGTACTTC. Protein: CASSIERNQPYEQYF.

This clonotype was found many times. This rearrangement joins TRBV12-3 or TRBV12-4 to TRBJ2-2, with D uncertain. Trimming removed 7 bases at V and 7 bases at J, with 7 bases between. The CDR3 length is 11 residues. In DNA, the CDR3 is TGTGCCAGCAAGGAAGTCGGGGAGCTGTTTTTT. Its protein product is CASKEVGELFF.

A remark on this clonotype: This could be a read error, since a much larger clone is one nucleotide away. V usage is TRBV6-1 and J usage is TRBJ2-5; 7 bases agree with TRBD1. Germline lookup yields CDR1 MNHNS and CDR2 SASEGT. The length of the CDR3 is 13 residues. In DNA, the CDR3 is TGTCCCAGCAGTCGTACAGGGGACGAGACCCAGTACTTC. Its translation is CPSSRTGDETQYF.

In this sample, this clonotype turned up a few times. This chain uses TRBV11-1 with TRBJ2-7; D could derive from TRBD1 or TRBD2 (5 bases each). The CDR3 length is 18 residues. V was trimmed by 4 bases and J by 0 bases, leaving 22 bases between them. The V gene's germline CDR1 is SGHAT and CDR2 FQDESV (reference sequence). CDR3 protein: CASSSPRAESGLSYEQYF. The CDR3 DNA sequence: TGTGCCAGCAGCTCCCCGAGGGCAGAATCGGGGCTCTCCTACGAGCAGTACTTC.

The sample holds many counts of this clonotype. Here the CDR3 DNA reads TGCAGCGTTTCCCCCACCGGACAGGTCTACGAGCAGTACTTC. Protein sequence: CSVSPTGQVYEQYF. The rearrangement joins TRBV29-1 to TRBJ2-7; 7 nucleotides align to TRBD1. V lost 5 bases to trimming and J lost 3 bases; unmatched junction nucleotides: 10. Germline CDR1 and CDR2: SQVTM and ANQGSEA. The CDR3 covers 14 residues.

The chain couples TRBV7-9 to TRBJ2-3, with no clear D. Germline lookup yields CDR1 SEHNR and CDR2 FQNEAQ (reference sequence). This CDR3 is 14 amino acids long. The V and J ends lost 8 bases and 4 bases respectively, with 16 bases between them. The CDR3 DNA reads as TGTGCCAGCCCCCCGGACCGCCGACCAGATACGCAGTATTTT. It codes for CASPPDRRPDTQYF.

This clonotype was observed a handful of times. The chain recombines TRBV27 with TRBJ2-5; TRBD1 might be the D (6 bases). The germline V gene has CDR1 MNHEY and CDR2 SMNVEV (reference sequence). Trimming shortened V by 4 bases and J by 3 bases, and 21 bases separated the two germline ends. This CDR3 is built from 17 residues. CDR3 loop: CASSSHGESRGEETQYF. The CDR3, as DNA: TGTGCCAGCAGTTCCCACGGGGAGAGCAGGGGCGAAGAGACCCAGTACTTC.

V usage is TRBV19 and J usage is TRBJ1-2, with a tentative D call TRBD1 (6 bases). Germline CDR1 reads LNHDA; CDR2 reads SQIVND (reference sequence). V lost 1 base, J lost 4 bases, and 7 bases lay in between. This CDR3 contains 13 residues. CDR3 residues: CASSIGTVYGYTF. DNA of the CDR3: TGTGCCAGTAGTATAGGGACAGTCTATGGCTACACCTTC.

The genes are TRBV2 and TRBJ2-7, with D unclear. The CDR3 has 15 amino acids. With 8 bases removed from V and 0 bases from J, the gap between germline ends came to 17 bases. Germline CDR1 is SNHLY and CDR2 is FYNNEI. The CDR3 here is CASRGIAASSYEQYF. CDR3 bases: TGTGCCAGCCGTGGTATTGCAGCTAGCTCCTACGAGCAGTACTTC.

The chain carries TRBV27 and TRBJ2-7, with unresolved D. Germline CDR1 reads MNHEY; CDR2 reads SMNVEV (reference sequence). CDR3 length: 13 residues. V was cut by 6 bases and J by 0 bases, with 9 bases left in between. The CDR3 spells CASRTEHSYEQYF. For the CDR3, the DNA is TGTGCCAGCAGAACAGAGCACTCCTACGAGCAGTACTTC.

The V call is TRBV28, the J call TRBJ1-2; D gene ambiguous. Germline V CDR1 and CDR2: MDHEN, SYDVKM. The CDR3 length is 14 residues. Trimming took off 3 bases at V and 4 bases at J, with 12 bases between the two ends. For the CDR3, the DNA is TGTGCCAGCAGTTTCCTTGCGGGAGTCTATGGCTACACCTTC. It translates to CASSFLAGVYGYTF.

The table lists this clonotype with a few counts. J is TRBJ2-1 and V is TRBV6-2 or TRBV6-3; D is ambiguous. Trimming took 4 bases from V and 6 from J, leaving 7 bases between them. Looked up from germline, CDR1 is MNHEY and CDR2 is SVGEGT. The CDR3 is 12 residues long. CDR3 residues: CASSFVINEQFF. The CDR3 nucleotides read TGTGCCAGCAGTTTCGTCATCAATGAGCAGTTCTTC.

This clonotype has at least ten counts. The gene calls are TRBV11-2 and TRBJ2-7; 11 bases line up with TRBD1. The CDR3 consists of 18 residues. The germline V gene encodes CDR1 SGHAT and CDR2 FQNNGV. The V gene end was trimmed by 3 bases and the J gene end by 5 bases; junction bases not matched to a gene: 15. CDR3 sequence (DNA): TGTGCCAGCAGCTTTCCTACTCCGGGACAGGGGGAAATCAACGAGCAGTACTTC. Protein product: CASSFPTPGQGEINEQYF.

This clonotype was detected ten times or more. J is TRBJ2-7 and V is TRBV27; D might be TRBD1 (5 bases). The CDR3 consists of 13 residues. The germline V gene has CDR1 MNHEY and CDR2 SMNVEV (reference sequence). With 2 bases removed from V and 3 bases from J, the gap between germline ends came to 8 bases. The CDR3 here is CASSLGHGYEQYF. The CDR3 nucleotides are TGTGCCAGCAGTTTAGGACACGGCTACGAGCAGTACTTC.

The gene calls are TRBV18 and TRBJ2-7; tentatively, D is TRBD2 (5 bases). The length of the CDR3 is 14 residues. V lost 3 bases and J lost 2, with 11 bases in between. Germline V gene lookup returns CDR1 KGHSH and CDR2 LQKENI. Written as DNA, the CDR3 is TGTGCCAGCTCACCCCCCCAGAGGGCCTACGAGCAGTACTTC. It is translated as CASSPPQRAYEQYF.

This chain links TRBV15 with TRBJ2-7, with D maybe TRBD1 (5 bases). Trimming stripped 3 bases from V and 4 bases from J, with 10 bases between. CDR1 and CDR2 (germline): LNHNV, YYDKDF (reference sequence). The CDR3 contains 13 residues. CDR3 amino acids: CATSRPDRYEQYF. The CDR3 nucleotides read TGTGCCACCAGCAGGCCCGACAGATACGAGCAGTACTTC.

This clonotype was observed a handful of times. V usage is TRBV10-3 and J usage is TRBJ2-5, with 7 bases lining up with TRBD2. Trimming removed 8 bases from V and 1 base from J; junction bases left unmatched: 13. CDR3 length equals 16 residues. Germline lookup yields CDR1 ENHRY and CDR2 SYGVKD. The CDR3 region has the DNA TGTGCCATCGGGGATTATGGGGGGGGACTCCAAGAGACCCAGTACTTC. This sequence encodes CAIGDYGGGLQETQYF.

The chain carries TRBV7-8 and TRBJ2-7; TRBD1 agrees at 8 bases. Trimming took 6 bases from V and 2 from J; bases not matched to a gene: 6. The CDR3 covers 14 residues. In germline, CDR1 is SGHVS, CDR2 FQNEAQ. In nucleotides, the CDR3 is TGTGCCAGCAGTTTACAGGGGGGTCCCTACGAGCAGTACTTC. This codes for CASSLQGGPYEQYF.